This T cell receptor beta chain was identified during a study of spatial heterogeneity in lung cancer. Study overall: The count of detected beta-chain sequences consistently exceeded that of alpha-chain sequences.

As to time point: sample taken at primary tumor resection. Whole RNA came from tumor, nontumor lung or frozen PBMC and was sequenced without being sorted. The roughly 68 donors had untreated early-stage non-small cell lung cancer. This clonotype was detected many times. MiXCR, applied by TCRdb to the 5' RACE reads, yields one record per CDR3 protein. The sample lists about 95,000 distinct CDR3 sequences, over 8.5% occurring once. CDR3 length equals 16 residues. Germline V gene sequence: CDR1 LGHDT, CDR2 YNNKEL (reference sequence). The ends lost 4 bases at V and 6 bases at J; junction bases unmatched: 15.

This sequence joins TRBV3-1 and TRBJ2-7; 7 bases align to TRBD1. The TCR was taken from a male donor with early-stage non-small cell lung cancer. Sequenced here: PBMCs, sampled at surgery. This chain's CDR3 is CASSPSGTVRNGEQYF. The CDR3 DNA sequence: TGTGCCAGCAGCCCCTCCGGGACAGTAAGGAACGGCGAGCAGTACTTC.